The subject of this entry is one TCR beta chain. Its antigen is not known. This sample is part of a study of blood T cells in healthy people across ages. Study-wide results and caveats: Roughly linear declines in TCR beta diversity per million T cells occurred with age.

A second PCR of about 6 to 11 cycles used a sample-barcoded 5' primer and a J-beta primer mix. MiXCR, applied by TCRdb to the 5' RACE reads, yields one record per CDR3 protein. The table records 1,300,000 or so distinct CDR3 sequences, roughly 60% of them present only once. Germline V CDR1 and CDR2: LGHNA, YNFKEQ. The CDR3 contains 17 residues. V lost 8 bases and J lost 1; bases outside the gene matches: 13. The sample consisted of blood. The TCR comes from a man between 18 and 29 years old in good health. This chain joins TRBV4-2 and TRBJ2-3; 9 nucleotides line up with TRBD2. As DNA, the CDR3 is TGTGCCAGCGACACCGGTCTAGCGGGAAGAGGCACAGATACGCAGTATTTT. Protein product: CASDTGLAGRGTDTQYF.